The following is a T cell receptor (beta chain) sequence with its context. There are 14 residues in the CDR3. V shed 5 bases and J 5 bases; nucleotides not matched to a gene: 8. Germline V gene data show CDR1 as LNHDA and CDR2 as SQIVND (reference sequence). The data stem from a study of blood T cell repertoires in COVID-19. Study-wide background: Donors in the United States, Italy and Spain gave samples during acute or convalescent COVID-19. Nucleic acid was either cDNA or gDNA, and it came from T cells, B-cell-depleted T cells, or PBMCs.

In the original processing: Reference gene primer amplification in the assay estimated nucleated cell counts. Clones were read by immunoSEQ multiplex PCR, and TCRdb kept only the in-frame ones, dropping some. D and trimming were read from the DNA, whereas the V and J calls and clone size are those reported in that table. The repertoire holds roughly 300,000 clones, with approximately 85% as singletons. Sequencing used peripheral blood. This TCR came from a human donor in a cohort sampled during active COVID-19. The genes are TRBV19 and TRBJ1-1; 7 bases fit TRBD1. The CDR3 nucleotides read TGTGCCAGTAGTCTCACAGGGGCGGTTACTGAAGCTTTCTTT. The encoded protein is CASSLTGAVTEAFF. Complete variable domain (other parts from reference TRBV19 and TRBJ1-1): DGGITQSPKYLFRKEGQNVTLSCEQNLNHDAMYWYRQDPGQGLRLIYYSQIVNDFQKGDIAEGYSVSREKKESFPLTVTSAQKNPTAFYLCASSLTGAVTEAFFGQGTRLTVV.